This TCR beta chain was profiled in a study of blood T cell repertoires in COVID-19. Study-level information: COVID-19 samples, acute and convalescent, were from the United States, Italy and Spain. T cells, B-cell-depleted T cells, or PBMCs supplied cDNA or gDNA.

The length of the CDR3 is 14 residues. Germline trimming cut 5 bases from V and 4 bases from J; bases unmatched to any gene: 7. Per the germline V gene, CDR1 is MNHEY and CDR2 is SVGEGT. As handled by the study authors: Cell counts per sample came from amplifying reference gene primers. Produced via immunoSEQ multiplex PCR; TCRdb's table is partial and in-frame only. Clonal size and the V and J genes are those of that table, whereas D and trimming came from the DNA. The repertoire includes roughly 200,000 clones, roughly 84% of them detected once, and around 5% sits in the top ten. Sequencing was performed on peripheral blood. The TCR was taken from a woman aged 80 or over with acute or convalescent COVID-19. The rearrangement joins TRBV6-2 or TRBV6-3 to TRBJ1-1; 7 nucleotides line up with TRBD1. DNA for the CDR3: TGTGCCAGCAGTCACAGACAGGGCGGCACTGAAGCTTTCTTT. The encoded protein is CASSHRQGGTEAFF.